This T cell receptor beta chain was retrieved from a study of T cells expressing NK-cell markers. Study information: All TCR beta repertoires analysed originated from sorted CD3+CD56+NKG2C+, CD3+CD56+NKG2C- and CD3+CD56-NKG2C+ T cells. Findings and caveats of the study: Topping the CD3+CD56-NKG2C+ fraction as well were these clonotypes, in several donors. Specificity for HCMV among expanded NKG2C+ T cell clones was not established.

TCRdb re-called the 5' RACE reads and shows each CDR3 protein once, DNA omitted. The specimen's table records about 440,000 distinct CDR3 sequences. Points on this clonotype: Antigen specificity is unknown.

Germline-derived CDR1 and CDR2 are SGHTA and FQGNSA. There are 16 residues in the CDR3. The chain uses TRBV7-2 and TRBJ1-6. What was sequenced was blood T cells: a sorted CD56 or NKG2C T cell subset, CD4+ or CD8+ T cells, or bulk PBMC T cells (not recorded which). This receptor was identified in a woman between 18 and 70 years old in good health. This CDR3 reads CASSLGEAGLHSPLHF. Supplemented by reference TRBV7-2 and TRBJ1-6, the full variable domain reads GAGVSQSPSNKVTEKGKDVELRCDPISGHTALYWYRQSLGQGLEFLIYFQGNSAPDKSGLPSDRFSAERTGGSVSTLTIQRTQQEDSAVYLCASSLGEAGLHSPLHFGNGTRLTVT.